The clone carrying this TCR beta chain turned up a few times. This sample was taken from a study of T cell changes during pregnancy in multiple sclerosis. CDR3 length: 13 residues. From germline, CDR1 is SQVTM and CDR2 ANQGSEA. Trimming at V came to 6 bases and at J to 6 bases, leaving 7 bases not matched to a gene. Some clones are missing from TCRdb's copy, which holds only in-frame ones; the method was immunoSEQ multiplex PCR. In the table there are 45,000 to 55,000 clones, around 92% of which are singletons. The J gene is TRBJ1-1, the V gene TRBV29-1; 10 bases are shared with TRBD1. The source was CD4+ T cells from peripheral blood mononuclear cells, collected after pregnancy. This receptor was identified in a female donor in good health, enrolled as a control in a pregnancy study. The CDR3 nucleotides read TGCAGCGTGAGGGGACAGGGGATACCTGAAGCTTTCTTT. It specifies CSVRGQGIPEAFF.